This is a list of T cell receptor beta chains from one sample in a study of CXCR4 blockade with PD-1 therapy in pancreatic cancer. Here immunoSEQ multiplex PCR was the method, and the copy in TCRdb shows in-frame clones only, minus some. The sample contains under 20,000 clones, approximately 72% of which appear only once. Sequencing used tumor tissue. These receptors came from a human donor with pancreatic ductal adenocarcinoma. Both conserved end residues are part of each CDR3. The D gene is left open where the match is weak. The listing skips clone size in some rows; elsewhere it reads once, few, many or a size class.

V,D,size,J,CDR3,DNA
TRBV2,TRBD1,.,TRBJ1-4,CASSYLGQGGEKLFF,TGTGCCAGCAGCTACTTGGGACAGGGTGGGGAAAAACTGTTTTTT
TRBV5-1,TRBD2,once,TRBJ2-2,CASSTVGRAESGELFF,TGCGCCAGCAGCACCGTCGGGAGGGCCGAAAGCGGGGAGCTGTTTTTT
TRBV19,.,.,TRBJ2-1,CASSIRRGSSYNEQFF,TGTGCCAGTAGTATTAGGAGGGGAAGCTCCTACAATGAGCAGTTCTTC
TRBV28,.,.,TRBJ1-5,CASSFLEGNQPQHF,TGTGCCAGCAGTTTCCTGGAGGGGAATCAGCCCCAGCATTTT
TRBV28,.,few,TRBJ2-7,CASSSLPREHEQYF,TGTGCCAGCAGTTCATTACCCCGGGAGCACGAGCAGTACTTC
TRBV28,.,.,TRBJ2-7,CASRVAVGEQYF,TGTGCCAGCAGGGTAGCAGTGGGGGAGCAGTACTTC
TRBV30,.,.,TRBJ2-2,CAWSNPGPNTGELFF,TGTGCCTGGAGTAATCCGGGACCCAACACCGGGGAGCTGTTTTTT
TRBV19,TRBD2,.,TRBJ2-2,CASSVAGGPTGELFF,TGTGCCAGTAGTGTAGCGGGAGGCCCCACCGGGGAGCTGTTTTTT
TRBV19,.,.,TRBJ2-7,CASTGSAAESGEQYF,TGTGCCAGTACCGGGAGTGCAGCGGAATCGGGGGAGCAGTACTTC
TRBV19,TRBD2,once,TRBJ2-7,CASRASGTGSYEQYF,TGTGCCAGTAGGGCTAGCGGGACCGGCTCCTACGAGCAGTATTTC
TRBV15,.,few,TRBJ2-3,CATSRVRQADTQYF,TGTGCCACCAGCAGAGTCCGCCAGGCAGATACGCAGTATTTT
TRBV19,TRBD1,.,TRBJ1-2,CASSGTGWRANYGYTF,TGTGCCAGTAGCGGGACAGGGTGGAGAGCTAACTATGGCTACACCTTC
TRBV29-1,TRBD1,.,TRBJ2-7,CSVTGDPEGSAEQYF,TGCAGCGTCACAGGGGACCCAGAAGGTTCGGCCGAGCAGTACTTC
TRBV12-2,.,.,TRBJ1-6,CATGASGDYSPLHF,TGTGCTACGGGGGCCTCCGGAGATTATTCACCCCTCCACTTT
TRBV28,.,.,TRBJ1-1,CASRSQNTEAFF,TGTGCCAGCAGGAGTCAGAACACTGAAGCTTTCTTT
TRBV15,.,.,TRBJ2-5,CATSSRDTQETQYF,TGTGCCACCAGCAGCCGGGACACCCAAGAGACCCAGTACTTC
TRBV28,.,few,TRBJ1-6,CASTKQQGGGSPLHF,TGTGCCAGCACTAAACAACAGGGCGGAGGATCACCCCTCCACTTT